This is a list of T cell receptor beta chains from one sample in a study of T-cell reconstitution after alpha-beta-depleted transplantation in children. TCRdb re-called the PCR reads with MiXCR, one entry per CDR3 protein. This sample has fewer than 550,000 distinct CDR3 sequences, with 10% to 13% found just once. The sequencing used PBMCs, collected before TCRalphabeta/CD19-depleted stem cell transplant. The receptors come from a child aged 2 to 10 with inherited bone marrow failure, due to receive a stem cell transplant. The CDR3 runs from the conserved cysteine through the conserved F or W. Each record gives: J gene, V gene, CDR3 protein.

j_call: TRBJ1-5
v_call: TRBV28
cdr3_aa: CASSFPRPKGWQPQHF

j_call: TRBJ1-6
v_call: TRBV30
cdr3_aa: CAWSVTGVFSSPLHF

j_call: TRBJ2-7
v_call: TRBV6-5
cdr3_aa: CASSSPAGPREQYF

j_call: TRBJ2-3
v_call: TRBV5-8
cdr3_aa: CASSLLDQPTDTQYF

j_call: TRBJ1-2
v_call: TRBV27
cdr3_aa: CASSPQGAEGYTF

j_call: TRBJ1-5
v_call: TRBV27
cdr3_aa: CASSTNRGTTFGQPQHF

j_call: TRBJ1-2
v_call: TRBV28
cdr3_aa: CASSPAPLRGDGYTF

j_call: TRBJ1-2
v_call: TRBV28
cdr3_aa: CASSFSTLDGYTF

j_call: TRBJ2-5
v_call: TRBV18
cdr3_aa: CASSPFAADQETQYF

j_call: TRBJ2-7
v_call: TRBV4-3
cdr3_aa: CARSRGGSSYEQYF

j_call: TRBJ2-1
v_call: TRBV28
cdr3_aa: CASSLSAPYNEQFF

j_call: TRBJ2-1
v_call: TRBV24-1
cdr3_aa: CATSDWEGTGNNEQFF

j_call: TRBJ2-1
v_call: TRBV15
cdr3_aa: CATSSRDRYNEQFF

j_call: TRBJ2-7
v_call: TRBV11-2
cdr3_aa: CASSLDRQEGAYEQYF

j_call: TRBJ2-7
v_call: TRBV28
cdr3_aa: CASSLGPPRDEQYF

j_call: TRBJ2-1
v_call: TRBV13
cdr3_aa: CASSRDNEQFF

j_call: TRBJ2-2
v_call: TRBV2
cdr3_aa: CAIQDAGGITGELFF

j_call: TRBJ2-3
v_call: TRBV24-1
cdr3_aa: CATSDGLAVDTQYF

j_call: TRBJ2-7
v_call: TRBV5-1
cdr3_aa: CASSFPGNEQYF

j_call: TRBJ2-1
v_call: TRBV29-1
cdr3_aa: CSVSPAAQYYSSYNEQFF

j_call: TRBJ2-6
v_call: TRBV5-1
cdr3_aa: CASADRSGANVLTF

j_call: TRBJ1-4
v_call: TRBV27
cdr3_aa: CASSLRQINEKLFF

j_call: TRBJ2-5
v_call: TRBV28
cdr3_aa: CASSFGTSGIETQYF

j_call: TRBJ1-2
v_call: TRBV10-3
cdr3_aa: CAISELEELANYGYTF

j_call: TRBJ1-3
v_call: TRBV19
cdr3_aa: CASSTEGSGNTIYF

j_call: TRBJ2-7
v_call: TRBV2
cdr3_aa: CASMPERGDASYEQYF

j_call: TRBJ1-1
v_call: TRBV7-2
cdr3_aa: CASSLYRVNTEAFF

j_call: TRBJ2-1
v_call: TRBV7-2
cdr3_aa: CASSLGGYGHNEQFF

j_call: TRBJ2-7
v_call: TRBV27
cdr3_aa: CASSFGGGPGLAGDQQYF

j_call: TRBJ1-6
v_call: TRBV28
cdr3_aa: CASIDSGTEGSPLHF

j_call: TRBJ2-2
v_call: TRBV5-1
cdr3_aa: CASSLFGSNAGELFF

j_call: TRBJ2-7
v_call: TRBV3-1
cdr3_aa: CASSQSSYEQYF

j_call: TRBJ2-7
v_call: TRBV28
cdr3_aa: CASSFFQAKQYF

j_call: TRBJ1-3
v_call: TRBV20-1
cdr3_aa: CSASEPYSGNTIYF

j_call: TRBJ1-2
v_call: TRBV12-3/TRBV12-4
cdr3_aa: CASSVDRGPNGYTF

j_call: TRBJ2-5
v_call: TRBV20-1
cdr3_aa: CSALKSGSQETQYF

j_call: TRBJ2-2
v_call: TRBV20-1
cdr3_aa: CSARSAGDTGELFF

j_call: TRBJ2-7
v_call: TRBV5-1
cdr3_aa: CASSFASGAYEQYF

j_call: TRBJ2-1
v_call: TRBV20-1
cdr3_aa: CSARRGADNEQFF

j_call: TRBJ2-2
v_call: TRBV12-3/TRBV12-4
cdr3_aa: CASSPLLGELFF